Reported below is one T cell receptor (beta chain). What it recognizes is unknown. This record belongs to a study of monozygotic twins with inflammatory bowel disease. Germline V lookup: CDR1 SGHVS, CDR2 FQNEAQ. This CDR3 contains 14 residues. Template switching added UMIs carrying a 6-nucleotide sample barcode. TCRdb reprocessed the 5' RACE reads and stores each CDR3 protein as one record, lacking DNA. This sample carries 330,000 or so distinct CDR3 sequences, with approximately 2% going to the ten biggest clones. Broader study findings: IBD patients shared fewer clonotypes with others than healthy twins, especially with disease activity. IBD patients displayed reduced TCRbeta diversity (inverse Simpson) when set against healthy co-twins.

This chain uses TRBV7-8 with TRBJ2-1; the TCRdb call, TRBD1, lacks DNA for checking. Sequencing used blood. This TCR derives from a human donor with ulcerative colitis or Crohn's disease, or a healthy co-twin of an affected twin (not recorded which). CDR3: CASSSRGHTDEQFF.